One and the same sample provided the 15 T cell receptor beta chains below, sequenced in a study of beta chain features in type 1 diabetes. Sequencing targeted expressed TCRB transcripts, as all isolated RNA had been reverse transcribed. The assay was immunoSEQ multiplex PCR, and TCRdb's table has in-frame clones only and misses some. The sample yields some 150,000 clones, around 10% seen once. The sequenced sample was central memory CD4+ T cells from blood. The receptors stem from a man between 18 and 29 years old in good health.

This clone occurred many times. This sample includes further DNA sequences coding for the same CDR3. V and J are TRBV6-6 and TRBJ2-5; D is ambiguous. V gave up 0 bases and J gave up 3 bases, with 8 bases separating them. This CDR3 comprises 14 residues. Germline V lookup: CDR1 MNHNY, CDR2 SVGAGI (reference sequence). CDR3 residues: CASSYSNREETQYF. For the CDR3, the DNA is TGTGCCAGCAGTTACTCGAACAGAGAAGAGACCCAGTACTTC.

This chain connects TRBV5-4 to TRBJ2-5; D call uncertain. This CDR3 has 14 residues. Trimming stripped 2 bases from V and 2 bases from J, with 10 bases between. CDR1 and CDR2 from the germline V gene are SGHNT and YYREEE (reference sequence). The CDR3 here is CASSFSAGQETQYF. The CDR3 DNA is TGTGCCAGCAGCTTTTCCGCCGGTCAAGAGACCCAGTACTTC.

This clone has more than one count but fewer than ten. The J gene is TRBJ2-1, the V gene TRBV2; 10 nucleotides line up with TRBD1. V lost 11 bases, J lost 5 bases, and 6 bases stayed unmatched. Germline values: CDR1 SNHLY, CDR2 FYNNEI. The CDR3 has 13 residues. CDR3 sequence: CASGGTGDNEQFF. The CDR3 nucleotides read TGTGCCTCGGGCGGGACAGGGGACAATGAGCAGTTCTTC. Full variable domain (outside the CDR3, taken from reference TRBV2 and TRBJ2-1): EPEVTQTPSHQVTQMGQEVILRCVPISNHLYFYWYRQILGQKVEFLVSFYNNEISEKSEIFDDQFSVERPDGSNFTLKIRSTKLEDSAMYFCASGGTGDNEQFFGPGTRLTVL.

This clone has more than one count but fewer than ten. This rearrangement joins TRBV9 to TRBJ2-1; the D gene is possibly TRBD2 (5 bases). CDR1 and CDR2 (germline): SGDLS, YYNGEE. This CDR3 comprises 16 residues. Trimming pared 4 bases from V and 1 base from J, leaving 15 bases between. The CDR3 DNA sequence: TGTGCCAGCAGCACCAAGGCTAGCCTATCCTACAATGAGCAGTTCTTC. This sequence encodes CASSTKASLSYNEQFF.

V gene TRBV7-2 combines with J gene TRBJ2-5, with 8 bases matching TRBD2. V shed 3 bases and J 5 bases; nucleotides not matched to a gene: 5. CDR3 size: 14 residues. Germline V CDR1 and CDR2: SGHTA, FQGNSA. CDR3 nucleotide sequence: TGTGCCAGCAGCTTCGGCGGGAGGTGGGAGACCCAGTACTTC. It encodes CASSFGGRWETQYF.

This clone was found many times. CDR3: CASSLGPFRETQYF. In DNA, the CDR3 is TGTGCCAGCAGCTTAGGCCCCTTTCGAGAGACCCAGTACTTC. The V and J genes are TRBV7-2 and TRBJ2-5; no reliable D call. Germline loops: CDR1 SGHTA, CDR2 FQGNSA. The length of the CDR3 is 14 residues. V was trimmed by 1 base and J by 4 bases, leaving 10 bases between them.

This chain links TRBV7-9 with TRBJ1-5; tentatively, D is TRBD1 (5 bases). The germline CDR1 and CDR2 sequences are SEHNR and FQNEAQ (reference sequence). With 4 bases removed from V and 4 bases from J, the gap between germline ends came to 14 bases. This CDR3 contains 15 residues. The CDR3 nucleotides are TGTGCCAGCAGCTCCTGGGGGAATTCGAATCAGCCCCAGCATTTT. Translation gives CASSSWGNSNQPQHF.

On this clone: The sample carries other DNA sequences with the same CDR3. This chain joins TRBV9 and TRBJ1-2; TRBD1 might be the D (5 bases). The V end lost 2 bases, the J end lost 2 bases, and 10 bases lay between the germline ends. Germline V gene data show CDR1 as SGDLS and CDR2 as YYNGEE. The CDR3 spans 14 residues. CDR3 protein: CASSVTGTNYGYTF. CDR3 DNA sequence: TGTGCCAGCAGCGTGACCGGGACCAACTATGGCTACACCTTC. The complete variable domain, with remaining parts taken from reference TRBV9 and TRBJ1-2, reads DSGVTQTPKHLITATGQRVTLRCSPRSGDLSVYWYQQSLDQGLQFLIQYYNGEERAKGNILERFSAQQFPDLHSELNLSSLELGDSALYFCASSVTGTNYGYTFGSGTRLTVV.

This clone was detected only a few times. Sequence at one end of the junction differs from germline and may be a read error. The chain employs TRBV7-7 and TRBJ2-3, with TRBD1 identical over 12 bases. Germline V lookup: CDR1 SSHAT, CDR2 FNYEAQ (reference sequence). There are 16 residues in the CDR3. The CDR3 DNA reads TGTGCTAGCAGCTTAGGGGGACAGGGGGCTGCAGATACGCAGTATTTT. It encodes CASSLGGQGAADTQYF.

This clone came up many times. This rearrangement joins TRBV19 to TRBJ2-4, with D perhaps matching TRBD1 (6 bases). Germline loops: CDR1 LNHDA, CDR2 SQIVND (reference sequence). This CDR3 comprises 15 residues. With 5 bases removed from V and 9 bases from J, the gap between germline ends came to 20 bases. The DNA for the CDR3 is TGTGCCAGTAGTGCCGCGAGTGGGGGCGGCCGCATTCAGTACTTC. Amino acids: CASSAASGGGRIQYF.

This clone was observed a few times. V is TRBV28 and J is TRBJ1-4; D remains ambiguous. V lost 3 bases, J lost 5 bases, and 1 base lay in between. This CDR3 comprises 11 residues. Germline lookup yields CDR1 MDHEN and CDR2 SYDVKM. The CDR3 sequence: CASSFNEKLFF. DNA for the CDR3: TGTGCCAGCAGTTTCAATGAAAAACTGTTTTTT.

The chain combines TRBV18 with TRBJ2-5; no reliable D call. The V gene lost 3 bases and the J gene lost 0 bases, with 8 bases spanning the gap. CDR3 length: 14 residues. Germline lookup yields CDR1 KGHSH and CDR2 LQKENI. CDR3 amino acids: CASSPIRNQETQYF. The DNA of the CDR3 is TGTGCCAGCTCACCGATCCGGAACCAAGAGACCCAGTACTTC.

The CDR3 DNA reads as TGTGCCACCAGCAGTAAGGACACTGAAGCTTTCTTT. The encoded protein is CATSSKDTEAFF. This chain joins TRBV15 and TRBJ1-1; D is ambiguous. The CDR3 extends over 12 amino acids. The germline V gene encodes CDR1 LNHNV and CDR2 YYDKDF (reference sequence). Deletions cut 3 bases from V and 3 bases from J, with 5 bases between.

The chain has TRBV10-3 and TRBJ2-7, with a weak D call TRBD2 (7 bases). Germline CDR1 ENHRY, CDR2 SYGVKD. Trimming left V 8 bases short and J 3 bases short, with 23 bases between. This CDR3 has 16 residues. The CDR3 sequence: CAIGGGPSSSGYEQYF. The CDR3 DNA reads as TGTGCCATCGGAGGGGGGCCCTCCTCTAGCGGCTACGAGCAGTACTTC.

This clone has more than one count but fewer than ten. V is TRBV25-1 and J is TRBJ2-2, with TRBD2 as a possible D gene (5 bases). Germline CDR1 and CDR2: MGHDK and SYGVNS. CDR3 size: 16 residues. The germline V and J ends were trimmed by 3 bases and 5 bases, with 16 bases remaining between them. CDR3 nucleotides: TGTGCCAGCAGTGACTCCCGGGGATGGGGTACCGGGGAGCTGTTTTTT. Residues: CASSDSRGWGTGELFF.